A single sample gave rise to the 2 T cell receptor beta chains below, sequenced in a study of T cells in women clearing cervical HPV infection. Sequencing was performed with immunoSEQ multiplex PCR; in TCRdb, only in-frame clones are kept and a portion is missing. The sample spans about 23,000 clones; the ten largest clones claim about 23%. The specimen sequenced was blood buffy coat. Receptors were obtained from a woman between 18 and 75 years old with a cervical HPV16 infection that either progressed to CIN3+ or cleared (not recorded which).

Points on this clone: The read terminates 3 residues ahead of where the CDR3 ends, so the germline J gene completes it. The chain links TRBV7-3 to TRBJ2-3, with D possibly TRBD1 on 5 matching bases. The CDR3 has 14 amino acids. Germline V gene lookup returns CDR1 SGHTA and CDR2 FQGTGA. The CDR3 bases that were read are TGTGCCAGCAGCTTATCGGCAGGGTCTCAGCCG. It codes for CASSLSAGSQP. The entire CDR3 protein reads CASSLSAGSQPQYF.

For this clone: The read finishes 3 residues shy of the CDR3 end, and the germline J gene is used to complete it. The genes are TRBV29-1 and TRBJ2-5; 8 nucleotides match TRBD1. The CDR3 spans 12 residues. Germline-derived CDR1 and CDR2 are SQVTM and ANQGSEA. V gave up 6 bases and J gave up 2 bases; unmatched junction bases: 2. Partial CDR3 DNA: TGCAGCGTCTGGGACAGGCAAGAGACC. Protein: CSVWDRQET. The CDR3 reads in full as CSVWDRQETQYF.